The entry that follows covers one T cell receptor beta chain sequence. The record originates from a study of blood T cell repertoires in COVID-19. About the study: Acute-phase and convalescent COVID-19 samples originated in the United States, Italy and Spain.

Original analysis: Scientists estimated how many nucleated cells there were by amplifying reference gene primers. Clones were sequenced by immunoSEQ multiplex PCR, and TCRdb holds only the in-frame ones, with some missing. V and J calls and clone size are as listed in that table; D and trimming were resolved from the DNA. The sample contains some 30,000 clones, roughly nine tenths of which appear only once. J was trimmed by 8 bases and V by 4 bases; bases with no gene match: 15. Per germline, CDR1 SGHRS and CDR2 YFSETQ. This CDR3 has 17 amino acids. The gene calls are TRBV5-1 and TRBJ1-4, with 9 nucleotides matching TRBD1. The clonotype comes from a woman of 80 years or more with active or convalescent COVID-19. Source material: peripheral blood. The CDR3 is CASSPGGRGQGGEKLFF. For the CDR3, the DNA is TGCGCCAGCAGCCCTGGCGGTCGGGGACAGGGAGGAGAAAAACTGTTTTTT.